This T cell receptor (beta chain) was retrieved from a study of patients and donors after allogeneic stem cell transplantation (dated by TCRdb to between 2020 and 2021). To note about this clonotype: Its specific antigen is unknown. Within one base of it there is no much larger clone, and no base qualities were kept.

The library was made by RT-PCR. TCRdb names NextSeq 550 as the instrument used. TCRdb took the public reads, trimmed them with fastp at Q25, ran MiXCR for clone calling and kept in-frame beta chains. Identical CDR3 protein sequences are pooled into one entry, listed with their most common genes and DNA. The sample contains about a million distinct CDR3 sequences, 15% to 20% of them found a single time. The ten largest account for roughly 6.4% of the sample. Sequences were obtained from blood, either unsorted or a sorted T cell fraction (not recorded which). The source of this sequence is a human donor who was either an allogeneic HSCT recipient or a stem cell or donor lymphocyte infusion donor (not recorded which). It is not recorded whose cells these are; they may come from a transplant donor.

The CDR3 region reads CASSFGTSGGTARYEQYF. Here is the DNA: TGTGCCAGCAGTTTTGGGACTAGCGGGGGGACAGCTAGGTACGAGCAGTACTTC. This chain joins TRBV28 to TRBJ2-7; 15 middle bases align to TRBD2. The V end gives up 3 bases and the J end 4 bases, leaving 10 bases in the junction not matched to a gene. CDR1 MDHEN and CDR2 SYDVKM were looked up in the germline V gene. There are 18 amino acids in the CDR3, from cysteine to phenylalanine inclusive. Only the CDR3 part of the read is kept: 54 bases, read in frame from the first base.